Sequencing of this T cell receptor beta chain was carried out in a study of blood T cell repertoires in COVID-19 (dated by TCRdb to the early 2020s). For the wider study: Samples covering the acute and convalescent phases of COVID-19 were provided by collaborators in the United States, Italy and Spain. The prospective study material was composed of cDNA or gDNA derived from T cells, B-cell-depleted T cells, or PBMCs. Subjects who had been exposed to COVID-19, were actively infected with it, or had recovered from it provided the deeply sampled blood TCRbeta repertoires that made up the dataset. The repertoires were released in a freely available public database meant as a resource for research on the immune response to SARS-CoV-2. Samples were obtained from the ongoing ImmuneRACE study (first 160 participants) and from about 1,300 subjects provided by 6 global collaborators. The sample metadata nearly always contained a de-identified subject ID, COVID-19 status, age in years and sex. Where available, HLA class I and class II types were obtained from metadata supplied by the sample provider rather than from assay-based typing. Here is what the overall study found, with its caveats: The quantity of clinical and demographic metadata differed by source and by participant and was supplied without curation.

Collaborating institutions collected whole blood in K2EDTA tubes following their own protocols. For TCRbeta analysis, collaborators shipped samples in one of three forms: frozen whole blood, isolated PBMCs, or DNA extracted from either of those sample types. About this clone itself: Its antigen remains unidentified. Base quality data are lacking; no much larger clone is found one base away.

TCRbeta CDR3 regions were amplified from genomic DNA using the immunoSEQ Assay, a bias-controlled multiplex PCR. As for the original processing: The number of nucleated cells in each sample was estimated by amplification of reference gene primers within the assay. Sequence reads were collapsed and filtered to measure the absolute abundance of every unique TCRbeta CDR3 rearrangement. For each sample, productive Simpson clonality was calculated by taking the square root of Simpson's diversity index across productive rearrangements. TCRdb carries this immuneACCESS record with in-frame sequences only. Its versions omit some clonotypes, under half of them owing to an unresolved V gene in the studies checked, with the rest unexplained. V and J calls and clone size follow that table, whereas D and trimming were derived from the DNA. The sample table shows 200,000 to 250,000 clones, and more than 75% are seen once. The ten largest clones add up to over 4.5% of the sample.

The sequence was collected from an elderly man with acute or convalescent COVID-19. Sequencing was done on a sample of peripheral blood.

The CDR3 has the sequence CASSPGGVGTGELFF. The DNA is as follows: TGTGCCAGCAGCCCGGGGGGAGTGGGCACCGGGGAGCTGTTTTTT. Here the chain combines TRBV7-7 and TRBJ2-2; 7 middle bases align to TRBD2. Including cysteine and phenylalanine, the CDR3 has 15 amino acids. The DNA shown is the 45-base CDR3, in frame from base 1. V is pruned by 5 bases and J by 4 bases, leaving 7 bases of the junction without a gene match. Looking up the germline V gene (reference sequence) yields CDR1 SSHAT and CDR2 FNYEAQ.